This is a list of T cell receptor beta chains from one sample in a study of cytomegalovirus exposure and HLA in healthy donors. Clones were sequenced by immunoSEQ multiplex PCR, and TCRdb holds only the in-frame ones, with some missing. Counted here are about 130,000 clones, under 80% occurring once; the ten biggest clones make up 3.5% to 5%. The specimen sequenced was PBMCs. The receptors come from a man aged 18 to 35 in good health and CMV-seropositive. Both conserved end residues are part of each CDR3. Each record gives: V gene, clone size, D gene, J gene, CDR3 protein, CDR3 DNA. D genes are given only for firm matches. Size tells how often a clone was seen (once, few, many) or the class of an expanded clone, and some rows leave it out.

TRBV5-1	-	-	TRBJ1-6	CASSLSRAGANSPLHF	TGCGCCAGCAGCCTATCCCGGGCAGGGGCTAATTCACCCCTCCACTTT
TRBV5-1	-	TRBD2	TRBJ2-3	CASSLGASGPPDTQYF	TGCGCCAGCAGCTTGGGGGCTAGCGGACCCCCAGATACGCAGTATTTT
TRBV6-5	-	TRBD2	TRBJ2-7	CASRRTSGGTYEQYF	TGTGCCAGCAGGAGGACTAGCGGGGGGACCTACGAGCAGTACTTC
TRBV7-9	-	-	TRBJ1-2	CASSYGGADYGYTF	TGTGCCAGCAGCTACGGGGGGGCCGACTATGGCTACACCTTC
TRBV6-1	-	TRBD2	TRBJ2-5	CASSERGLAGEETQYF	TGTGCCAGCAGTGAACGCGGACTAGCGGGAGAAGAGACCCAGTACTTC
TRBV6-6	-	TRBD1	TRBJ1-1	CASSYDSGGTEAFF	TGTGCCAGCAGTTACGATTCAGGGGGTACTGAAGCTTTCTTT
TRBV6-5	-	-	TRBJ2-3	CASTRGMADTQYF	TGTGCCAGCACCCGGGGTATGGCAGATACGCAGTATTTT
TRBV25-1	-	TRBD2	TRBJ2-2	CASSELGTSGNTGELFF	TGTGCCAGCAGTGAATTAGGGACTAGCGGGAACACCGGGGAGCTGTTTTTT
TRBV28	-	-	TRBJ1-3	CASGLSGVSGNTIYF	TGTGCCAGCGGGCTGTCAGGGGTAAGCGGAAACACCATATATTTT
TRBV18	few	-	TRBJ1-4	CASSPGTNEKLFF	TGTGCCAGCTCACCAGGGACAAATGAAAAACTGTTTTTT
TRBV6-4	few	TRBD2	TRBJ2-1	CASTRLAGGDNEQFF	TGTGCCAGCACCCGACTAGCGGGAGGGGACAATGAGCAGTTCTTC
TRBV28	few	-	TRBJ2-5	CASSSRGTAQETQYF	TGTGCCAGCAGCTCCCGCGGCACTGCCCAAGAGACCCAGTACTTC
TRBV6-5	-	-	TRBJ1-6	CASSYSGQYDSPLHF	TGTGCCAGCAGTTACTCAGGACAATATGATTCACCCCTCCACTTT
TRBV9	-	TRBD2	TRBJ2-7	CASSALAGSDEQYF	TGTGCCAGCAGCGCACTAGCGGGATCTGATGAGCAGTACTTC
TRBV9	once	TRBD2	TRBJ2-3	CASSVAGGGLTDTQYF	TGTGCCAGCAGCGTAGCGGGCGGGGGGTTAACAGATACGCAGTATTTT
TRBV11-2	-	-	TRBJ1-3	CASSLGGGTIYF	TGTGCCAGCAGCTTAGGAGGGGGCACCATATATTTT
TRBV7-2	-	TRBD1	TRBJ2-7	CASSPAQGAREQYF	TGTGCCAGCAGCCCGGCCCAGGGGGCGAGAGAGCAGTACTTC
TRBV7-2	-	TRBD2	TRBJ2-1	CASIPPSGRGEQFF	TGTGCCAGCATTCCCCCTAGCGGGAGGGGCGAGCAGTTCTTC
TRBV28	-	-	TRBJ2-7	CASSTPQGYEQYF	TGTGCCAGCAGTACACCACAGGGCTACGAGCAGTACTTC
TRBV7-9	-	TRBD1	TRBJ1-1	CASSLGDRYEAEAFF	TGTGCCAGCAGCTTAGGGGACAGGTATGAAGCTGAAGCTTTCTTT
TRBV7-7	-	TRBD2	TRBJ2-7	CASSFLAGESYEQYF	TGTGCTAGCAGCTTTCTAGCGGGAGAAAGTTACGAGCAGTACTTC
TRBV11-2	-	TRBD1	TRBJ2-1	CASSLNPDRGRNEQFF	TGTGCCAGCAGCTTAAACCCGGACAGGGGGCGGAATGAGCAGTTCTTC
TRBV10-3	-	TRBD2	TRBJ2-3	CAIRERGGLPSTDTQYF	TGTGCCATCAGGGAGCGGGGGGGCCTCCCGAGCACAGATACGCAGTATTTT
TRBV7-8	-	TRBD1	TRBJ2-4	CASSSGTGGRILAKNIQYF	TGTGCCAGCAGCTCCGGGACAGGGGGACGAATACTAGCCAAAAACATTCAGTACTTC
TRBV5-1	-	-	TRBJ1-2	CASSLGRHGWTF	TGCGCCAGCAGCTTGGGTCGACATGGCTGGACCTTC
TRBV5-1	-	-	TRBJ2-3	CASSSDPGQSTDTQYF	TGCGCCAGCAGCTCGGATCCGGGACAAAGCACAGATACGCAGTATTTT
TRBV11-1	-	TRBD1	TRBJ2-7	CASTRGTGGYEQYF	TGTGCCAGCACCCGAGGGACAGGTGGCTACGAGCAGTACTTC
TRBV5-1	-	TRBD2	TRBJ2-7	CASSLRVGLDSTEQYF	TGCGCCAGCAGCTTGAGGGTCGGACTAGACTCTACCGAGCAGTACTTC
TRBV30	once	-	TRBJ2-1	CAWSARGVIIHNEQFF	TGTGCCTGGAGCGCCAGGGGAGTTATCATCCACAATGAGCAGTTCTTC
TRBV11-2	-	-	TRBJ2-4	CASSLRTGNIQYF	TGTGCCAGCAGCCTCCGGACTGGGAACATTCAGTACTTC
TRBV9	-	-	TRBJ1-2	CASSAGAGARYGYTF	TGTGCCAGCAGCGCGGGGGCGGGGGCAAGGTATGGCTACACCTTC